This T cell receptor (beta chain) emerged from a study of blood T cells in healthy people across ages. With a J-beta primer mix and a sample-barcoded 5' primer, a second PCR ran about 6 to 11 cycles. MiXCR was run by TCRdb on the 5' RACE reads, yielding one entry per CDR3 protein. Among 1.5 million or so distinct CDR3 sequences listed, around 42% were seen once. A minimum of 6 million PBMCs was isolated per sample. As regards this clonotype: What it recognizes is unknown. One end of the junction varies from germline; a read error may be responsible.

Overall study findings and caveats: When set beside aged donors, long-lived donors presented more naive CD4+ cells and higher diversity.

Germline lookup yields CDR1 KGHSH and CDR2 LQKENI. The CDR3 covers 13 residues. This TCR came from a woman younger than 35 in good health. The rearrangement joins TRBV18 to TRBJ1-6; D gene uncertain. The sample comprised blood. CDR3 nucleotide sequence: TGTGCCAGCTCACCAGGGTTCAATTCACACCTCCACTTT. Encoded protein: CASSPGFNSHLHF.